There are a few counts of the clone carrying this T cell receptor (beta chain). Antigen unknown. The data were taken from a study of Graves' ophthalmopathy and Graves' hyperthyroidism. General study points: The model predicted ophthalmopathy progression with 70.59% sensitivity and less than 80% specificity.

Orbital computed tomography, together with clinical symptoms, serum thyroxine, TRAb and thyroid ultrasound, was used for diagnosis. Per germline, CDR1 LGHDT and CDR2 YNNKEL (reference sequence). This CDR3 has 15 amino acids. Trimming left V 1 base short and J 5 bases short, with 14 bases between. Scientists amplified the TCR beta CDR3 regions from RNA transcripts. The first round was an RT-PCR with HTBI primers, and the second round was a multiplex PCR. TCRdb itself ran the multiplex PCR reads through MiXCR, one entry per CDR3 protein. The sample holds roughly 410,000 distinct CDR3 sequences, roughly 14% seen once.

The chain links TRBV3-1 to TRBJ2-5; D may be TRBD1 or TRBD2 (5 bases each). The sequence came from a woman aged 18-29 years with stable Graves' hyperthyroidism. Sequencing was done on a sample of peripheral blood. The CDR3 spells CASSQGGFFKETQYF. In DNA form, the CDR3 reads TGTGCCAGCAGCCAAGGGGGGTTTTTCAAGGAGACCCAGTACTTC.